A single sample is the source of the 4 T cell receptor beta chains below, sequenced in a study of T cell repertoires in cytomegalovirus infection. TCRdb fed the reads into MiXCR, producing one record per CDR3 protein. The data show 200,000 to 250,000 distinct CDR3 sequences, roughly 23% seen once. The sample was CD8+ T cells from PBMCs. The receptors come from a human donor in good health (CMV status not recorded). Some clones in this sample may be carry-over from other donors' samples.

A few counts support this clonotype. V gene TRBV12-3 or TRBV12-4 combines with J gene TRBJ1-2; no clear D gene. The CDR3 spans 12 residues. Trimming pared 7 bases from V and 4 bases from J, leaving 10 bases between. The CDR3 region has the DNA TGTGCCAGCAATCCAGGTGGCTATGGCTACACCTTC. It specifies CASNPGGYGYTF.

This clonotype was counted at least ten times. The CDR3 protein is CASSLEAGTVPYNEQFF. CDR3 coding DNA: TGTGCCAGCAGCTTAGAAGCCGGGACAGTGCCCTACAATGAGCAGTTCTTC. V is TRBV7-2 and J is TRBJ2-1, with 7 bases that match TRBD1. CDR3 length equals 17 residues. Germline V CDR1 and CDR2: SGHTA, FQGNSA. V was clipped by 1 base and J by 2 bases; unmatched bases: 8.

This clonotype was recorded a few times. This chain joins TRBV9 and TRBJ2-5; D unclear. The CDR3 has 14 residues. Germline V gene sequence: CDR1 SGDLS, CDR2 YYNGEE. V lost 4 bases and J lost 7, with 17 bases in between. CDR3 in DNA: TGTGCCAGCAGCCTTCCGGACGGGTCGGGGACCCAGTACTTC. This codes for CASSLPDGSGTQYF.

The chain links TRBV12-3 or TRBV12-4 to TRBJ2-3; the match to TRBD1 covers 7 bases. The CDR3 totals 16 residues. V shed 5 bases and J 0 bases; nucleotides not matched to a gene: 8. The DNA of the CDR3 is TGTGCCAGCAGTACCCCACAGGGGCCTAGCACAGATACGCAGTATTTT. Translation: CASSTPQGPSTDTQYF.